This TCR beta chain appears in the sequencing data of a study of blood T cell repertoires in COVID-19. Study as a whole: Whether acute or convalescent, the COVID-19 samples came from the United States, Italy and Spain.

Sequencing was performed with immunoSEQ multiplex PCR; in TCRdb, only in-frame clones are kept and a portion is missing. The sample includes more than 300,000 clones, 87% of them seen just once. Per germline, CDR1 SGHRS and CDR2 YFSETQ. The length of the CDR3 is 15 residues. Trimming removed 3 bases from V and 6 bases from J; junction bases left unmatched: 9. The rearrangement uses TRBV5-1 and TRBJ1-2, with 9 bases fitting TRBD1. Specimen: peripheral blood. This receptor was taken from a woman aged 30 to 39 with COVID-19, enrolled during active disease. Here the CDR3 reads CASSSLGTGSDGYTF. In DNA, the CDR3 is TGCGCCAGCAGCTCGCTCGGGACAGGGAGCGATGGCTACACCTTC.